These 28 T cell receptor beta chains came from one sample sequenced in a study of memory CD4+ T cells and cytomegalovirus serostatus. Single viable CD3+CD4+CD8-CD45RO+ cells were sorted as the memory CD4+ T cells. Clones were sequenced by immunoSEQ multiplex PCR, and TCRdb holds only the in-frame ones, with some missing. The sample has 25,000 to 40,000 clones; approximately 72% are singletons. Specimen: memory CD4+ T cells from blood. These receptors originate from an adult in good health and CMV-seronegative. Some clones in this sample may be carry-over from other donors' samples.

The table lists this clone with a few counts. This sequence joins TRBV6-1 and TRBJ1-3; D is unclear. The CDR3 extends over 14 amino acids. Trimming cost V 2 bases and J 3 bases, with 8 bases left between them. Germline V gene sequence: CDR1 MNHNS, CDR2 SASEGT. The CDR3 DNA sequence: TGTGCCAGCAGTGAATGGGGAAGTGGAAACACCATATATTTT. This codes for CASSEWGSGNTIYF.

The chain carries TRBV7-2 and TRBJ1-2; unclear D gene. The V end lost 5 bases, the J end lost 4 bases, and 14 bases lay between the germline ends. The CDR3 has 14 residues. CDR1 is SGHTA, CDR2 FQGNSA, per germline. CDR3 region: CASSDPGYSYGYTF. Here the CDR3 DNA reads TGTGCCAGCAGCGACCCAGGTTATTCCTATGGCTACACCTTC.

In DNA, the CDR3 is TGTGCCTGGAGTGTAAAGATAGGTAGCAATCAGCCCCAGCATTTT. Translated, it gives CAWSVKIGSNQPQHF. The rearrangement uses TRBV30 and TRBJ1-5, with D unclear. The CDR3 is 15 amino acids. Germline assignment: CDR1 GTSNPN and CDR2 SVGIG (reference sequence). Deletions cut 0 bases from V and 0 bases from J, with 9 bases between.

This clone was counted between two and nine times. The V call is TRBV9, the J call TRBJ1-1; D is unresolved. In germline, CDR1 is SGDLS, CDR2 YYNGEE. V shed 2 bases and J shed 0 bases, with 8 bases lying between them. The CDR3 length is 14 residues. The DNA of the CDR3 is TGTGCCAGCAGCGTCACAGCGGTGAACACTGAAGCTTTCTTT. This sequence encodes CASSVTAVNTEAFF.

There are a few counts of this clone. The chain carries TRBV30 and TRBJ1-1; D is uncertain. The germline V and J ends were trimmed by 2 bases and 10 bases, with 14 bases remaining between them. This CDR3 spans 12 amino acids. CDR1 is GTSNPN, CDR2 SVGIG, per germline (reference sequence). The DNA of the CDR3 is TGTGCCTGGAGTCAACCACCCACGGTAGCTTTCTTT. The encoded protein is CAWSQPPTVAFF.

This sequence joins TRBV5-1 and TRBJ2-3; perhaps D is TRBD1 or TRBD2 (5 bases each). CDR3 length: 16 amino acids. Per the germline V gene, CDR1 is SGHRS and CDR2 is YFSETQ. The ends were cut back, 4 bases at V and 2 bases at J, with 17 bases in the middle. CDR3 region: CASSPGLNSDTDTQYF. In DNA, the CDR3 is TGCGCCAGCAGCCCGGGGCTAAACTCTGACACAGATACGCAGTATTTT.

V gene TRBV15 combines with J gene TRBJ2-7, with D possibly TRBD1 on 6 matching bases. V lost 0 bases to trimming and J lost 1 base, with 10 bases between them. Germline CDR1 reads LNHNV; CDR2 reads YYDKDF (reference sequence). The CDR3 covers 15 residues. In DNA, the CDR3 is TGTGCCACCAGCAGAGATCCCAGGGGTTCCTACGAGCAGTACTTC. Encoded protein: CATSRDPRGSYEQYF.

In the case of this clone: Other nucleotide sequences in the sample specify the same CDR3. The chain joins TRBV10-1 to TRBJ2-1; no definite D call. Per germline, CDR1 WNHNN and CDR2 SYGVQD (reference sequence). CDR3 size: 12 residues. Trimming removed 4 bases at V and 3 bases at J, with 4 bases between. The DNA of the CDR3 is TGCGCCAGCAGTGCCGGCTACAATGAGCAGTTCTTC. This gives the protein CASSAGYNEQFF.

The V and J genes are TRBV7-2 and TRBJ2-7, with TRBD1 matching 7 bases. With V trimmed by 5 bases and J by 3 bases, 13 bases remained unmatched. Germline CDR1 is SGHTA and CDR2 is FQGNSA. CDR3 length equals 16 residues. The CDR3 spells CASSISTDRAYYEQYF. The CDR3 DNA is TGTGCCAGCAGCATATCCACCGACAGGGCCTACTACGAGCAGTACTTC. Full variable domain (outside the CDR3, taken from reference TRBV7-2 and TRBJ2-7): GAGVSQSPSNKVTEKGKDVELRCDPISGHTALYWYRQSLGQGLEFLIYFQGNSAPDKSGLPSDRFSAERTGGSVSTLTIQRTQQEDSAVYLCASSISTDRAYYEQYFGPGTRLTVT.

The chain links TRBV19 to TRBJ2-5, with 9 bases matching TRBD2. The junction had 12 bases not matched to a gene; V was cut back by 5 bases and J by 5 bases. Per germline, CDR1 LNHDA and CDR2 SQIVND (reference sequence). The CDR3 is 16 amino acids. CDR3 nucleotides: TGTGCCAGTAGTCAAGGCGTGACTAGCGGAGGGGAGACCCAGTACTTC. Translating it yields CASSQGVTSGGETQYF.

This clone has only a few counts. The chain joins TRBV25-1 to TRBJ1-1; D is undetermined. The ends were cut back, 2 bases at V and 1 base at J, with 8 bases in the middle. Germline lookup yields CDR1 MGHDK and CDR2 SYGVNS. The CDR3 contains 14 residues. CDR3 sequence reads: CASSERHPNTEAFF. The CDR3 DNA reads TGTGCCAGCAGTGAACGTCACCCGAACACTGAAGCTTTCTTT.

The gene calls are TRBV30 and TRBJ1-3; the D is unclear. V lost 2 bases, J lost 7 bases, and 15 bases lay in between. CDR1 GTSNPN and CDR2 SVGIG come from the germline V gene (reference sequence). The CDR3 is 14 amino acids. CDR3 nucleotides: TGTGCCTGGAGTCTTCTACCGCCCGGGAACACCATATATTTT. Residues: CAWSLLPPGNTIYF.

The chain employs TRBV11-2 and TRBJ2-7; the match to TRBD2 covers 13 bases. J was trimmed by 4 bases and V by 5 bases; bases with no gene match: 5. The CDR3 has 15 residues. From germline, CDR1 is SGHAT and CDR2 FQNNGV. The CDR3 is CASSLGLAGVYEQYF. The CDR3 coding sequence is TGTGCCAGCAGCCTAGGACTAGCGGGGGTGTACGAGCAGTACTTC.

CDR3: CASSFGDLYSYGYTF. CDR3 DNA: TGTGCCAGCAGTTTCGGGGACCTCTACTCCTATGGCTACACCTTC. The chain couples TRBV28 to TRBJ1-2; possible D gene TRBD1, 5 bases. CDR3 length: 15 residues. From germline, CDR1 is MDHEN and CDR2 SYDVKM. V was trimmed by 3 bases and J by 4 bases, leaving 15 bases between them.

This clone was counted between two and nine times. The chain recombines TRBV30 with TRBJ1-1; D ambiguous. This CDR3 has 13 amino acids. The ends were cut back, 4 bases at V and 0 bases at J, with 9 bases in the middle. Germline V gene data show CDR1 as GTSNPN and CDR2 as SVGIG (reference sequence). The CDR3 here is CAWTGQVNTEAFF. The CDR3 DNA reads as TGTGCCTGGACGGGCCAGGTGAACACTGAAGCTTTCTTT.

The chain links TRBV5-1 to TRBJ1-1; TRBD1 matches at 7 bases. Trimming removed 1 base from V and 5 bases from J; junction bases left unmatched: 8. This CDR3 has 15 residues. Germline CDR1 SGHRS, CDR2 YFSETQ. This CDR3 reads CASSLTDRVRTEAFF. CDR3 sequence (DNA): TGCGCCAGCAGCTTGACCGACAGGGTTAGGACTGAAGCTTTCTTT.

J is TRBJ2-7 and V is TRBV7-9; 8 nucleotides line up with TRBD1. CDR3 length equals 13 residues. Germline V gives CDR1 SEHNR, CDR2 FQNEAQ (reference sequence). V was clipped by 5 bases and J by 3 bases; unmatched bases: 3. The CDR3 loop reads CASSPGTGYEQYF. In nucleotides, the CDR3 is TGTGCCAGCAGCCCTGGGACAGGCTACGAGCAGTACTTC.

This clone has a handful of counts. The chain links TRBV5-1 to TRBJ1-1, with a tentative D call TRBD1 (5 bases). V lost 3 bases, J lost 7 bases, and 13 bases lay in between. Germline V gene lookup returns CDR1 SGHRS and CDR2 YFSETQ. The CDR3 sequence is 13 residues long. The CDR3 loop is CASSSDSFNEAFF. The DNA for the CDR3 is TGCGCCAGCAGCTCCGACAGTTTCAATGAAGCTTTCTTT.

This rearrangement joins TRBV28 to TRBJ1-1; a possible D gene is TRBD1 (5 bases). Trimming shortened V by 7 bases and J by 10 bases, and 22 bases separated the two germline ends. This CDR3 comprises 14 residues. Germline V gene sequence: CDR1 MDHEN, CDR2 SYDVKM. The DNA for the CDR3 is TGTGCCAGCACTCCGGGTCAGGGATTCGGTGCAGCTTTCTTT. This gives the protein CASTPGQGFGAAFF. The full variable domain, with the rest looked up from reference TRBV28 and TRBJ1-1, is DVKVTQSSRYLVKRTGEKVFLECVQDMDHENMFWYRQDPGLGLRLIYFSYDVKMKEKGDIPEGYSVSREKKERFSLILESASTNQTSMYLCASTPGQGFGAAFFGQGTRLTVV.

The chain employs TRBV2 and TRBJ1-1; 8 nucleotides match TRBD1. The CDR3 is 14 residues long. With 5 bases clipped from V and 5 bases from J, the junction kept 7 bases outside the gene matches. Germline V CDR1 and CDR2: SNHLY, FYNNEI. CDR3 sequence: CASSLEQGGTEAFF. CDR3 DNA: TGTGCCAGCAGTTTAGAACAGGGGGGGACTGAAGCTTTCTTT.

The CDR3 here is CASSFWAGRGADTQYF. CDR3 sequence (DNA): TGTGCCAGCAGTTTTTGGGCGGGGCGAGGGGCAGATACGCAGTATTTT. The chain couples TRBV27 to TRBJ2-3, with D possibly being TRBD2 (6 bases). Germline lookup yields CDR1 MNHEY and CDR2 SMNVEV (reference sequence). CDR3 length equals 16 residues. V was trimmed by 3 bases and J by 4 bases, leaving 17 bases between them.

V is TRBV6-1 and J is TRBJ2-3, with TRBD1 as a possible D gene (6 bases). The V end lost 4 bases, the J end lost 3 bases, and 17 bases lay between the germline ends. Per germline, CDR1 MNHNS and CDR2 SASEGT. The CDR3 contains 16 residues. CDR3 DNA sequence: TGTGCCAGCAGTGGGGTCTTGGGGGCGCGGACAGATACGCAGTATTTT. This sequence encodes CASSGVLGARTDTQYF.

This CDR3 is CATSRVGNYGYTF. CDR3 sequence (DNA): TGTGCCACCAGCAGAGTGGGGAACTATGGCTACACCTTC. This sequence joins TRBV15 and TRBJ1-2; no definite D call. Looked up from germline, CDR1 is LNHNV and CDR2 is YYDKDF (reference sequence). The CDR3 has 13 residues. V lost 1 base, J lost 2 bases, and 5 bases lay in between.

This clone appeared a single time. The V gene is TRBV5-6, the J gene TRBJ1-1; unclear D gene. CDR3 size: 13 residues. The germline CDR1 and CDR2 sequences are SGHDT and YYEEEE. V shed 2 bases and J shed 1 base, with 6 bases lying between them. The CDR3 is CASSFGGNTEAFF. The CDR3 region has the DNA TGTGCCAGCAGCTTCGGAGGGAACACTGAAGCTTTCTTT.

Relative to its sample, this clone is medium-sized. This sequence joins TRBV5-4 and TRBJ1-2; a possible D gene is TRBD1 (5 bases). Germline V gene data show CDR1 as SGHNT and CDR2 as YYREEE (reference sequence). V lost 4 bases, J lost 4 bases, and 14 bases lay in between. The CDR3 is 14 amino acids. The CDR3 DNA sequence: TGTGCCAGCAGCAGGCAGGGTGGGTCCTATGGCTACACCTTC. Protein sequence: CASSRQGGSYGYTF.

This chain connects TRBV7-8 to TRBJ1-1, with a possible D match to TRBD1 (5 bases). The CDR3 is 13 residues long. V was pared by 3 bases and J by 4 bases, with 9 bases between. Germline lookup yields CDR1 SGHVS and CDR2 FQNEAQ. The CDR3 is CASSFPGPTEAFF. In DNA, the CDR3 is TGTGCCAGCAGCTTTCCGGGACCCACTGAAGCTTTCTTT.

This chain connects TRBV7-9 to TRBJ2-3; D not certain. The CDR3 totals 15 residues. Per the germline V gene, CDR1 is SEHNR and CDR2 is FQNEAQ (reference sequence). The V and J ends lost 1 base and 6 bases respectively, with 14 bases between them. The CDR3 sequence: CASSLVGRYADTQYF. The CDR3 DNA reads TGTGCCAGCAGCTTAGTGGGCAGATATGCCGATACGCAGTATTTT.

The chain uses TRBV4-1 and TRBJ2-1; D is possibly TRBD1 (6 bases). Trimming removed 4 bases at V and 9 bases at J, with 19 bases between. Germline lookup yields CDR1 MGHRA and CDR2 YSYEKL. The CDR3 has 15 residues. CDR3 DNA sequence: TGCGCCAGCAGCCCCGGGTGGGGGCAATTTGTTGAGCAGTTCTTC. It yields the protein CASSPGWGQFVEQFF.